Shown below are 29 T cell receptor beta chains from a single sample sequenced in a study of cytomegalovirus exposure and HLA in healthy donors. Amplification used 60 Vbeta primers and 13 Jbeta primers. TCRdb's copy holds only in-frame clones and misses some; the assay was immunoSEQ multiplex PCR. The table shows about 180,000 clones, with about four fifths occurring only once. Sequences were obtained from PBMCs. The receptors were gathered from a man aged 35 to 55 in good health and CMV-seronegative.

This clone was observed once. The V call is TRBV5-1, the J call TRBJ2-1; 14 bases are a match to TRBD2. CDR3 length: 16 residues. Germline V gives CDR1 SGHRS, CDR2 YFSETQ. With 5 bases clipped from V and 8 bases from J, the junction kept 9 bases outside the gene matches. CDR3 region: CASRKESTSGRDEQFF. The CDR3 region has the DNA TGCGCCAGCAGAAAGGAGTCGACTAGCGGGAGGGATGAGCAGTTCTTC.

This sequence joins TRBV7-2 and TRBJ2-3, with 9 positions matching TRBD1. The germline CDR1 and CDR2 sequences are SGHTA and FQGNSA. The junction had 3 bases not matched to a gene; V was cut back by 5 bases and J by 0 bases. This CDR3 spans 15 amino acids. The CDR3 nucleotides read TGTGCCAGCAGCATCGGACAGGGGAGCACAGATACGCAGTATTTT. Amino acid sequence: CASSIGQGSTDTQYF. Full variable domain (rest looked up from reference TRBV7-2 and TRBJ2-3): GAGVSQSPSNKVTEKGKDVELRCDPISGHTALYWYRQSLGQGLEFLIYFQGNSAPDKSGLPSDRFSAERTGGSVSTLTIQRTQQEDSAVYLCASSIGQGSTDTQYFGPGTRLTVL.

The gene calls are TRBV23-1 and TRBJ2-5; D is perhaps TRBD1 (6 bases). TRBV23-1 is given ORF status, its function remaining uncertain. This CDR3 has 11 amino acids. V lost 11 bases and J 3 bases, leaving 10 bases between the germline ends. The CDR3: CAAGQKETQYF. CDR3 DNA sequence: TGCGCCGCTGGACAGAAAGAGACCCAGTACTTC.

J is TRBJ1-2 and V is TRBV5-1; D gene uncertain. V shed 0 bases and J shed 3 bases, with 15 bases lying between them. The CDR3 runs to 16 residues. Germline V CDR1 and CDR2: SGHRS, YFSETQ. The CDR3 coding sequence is TGCGCCAGCAGCTTGGGATTGAGGGATCTCGACTATGGCTACACCTTC. Its translation is CASSLGLRDLDYGYTF.

The genes are TRBV19 and TRBJ2-7; maybe TRBD2 (5 bases). Trimming shortened V by 1 base and J by 6 bases, and 13 bases separated the two germline ends. This CDR3 contains 14 residues. CDR1 and CDR2 from the germline V gene are LNHDA and SQIVND (reference sequence). The CDR3, as DNA: TGTGCCAGTAGTATAGCGGGGTCCTCGGGCGAGCAGTACTTC. Translated, it gives CASSIAGSSGEQYF.

CDR3 DNA sequence: TGTGCCAGCAGCTCACCTTATCCAGCCGGGGAGCTGTTTTTT. It codes for CASSSPYPAGELFF. The rearrangement links TRBV7-2 to TRBJ2-2; D not certain. Trimming took off 4 bases at V and 6 bases at J, with 12 bases between the two ends. CDR1 is SGHTA and CDR2 is FQGNSA in the germline V gene. This CDR3 has 14 residues.

The chain couples TRBV5-1 to TRBJ2-1, with 10 bases that match TRBD2. Germline lookup yields CDR1 SGHRS and CDR2 YFSETQ. Trimming took 0 bases from V and 7 from J; bases not matched to a gene: 4. The CDR3 has 15 amino acids. CDR3 sequence: CASSLEGSGGNEQFF. The CDR3 region has the DNA TGCGCCAGCAGCTTGGAGGGTAGCGGGGGGAATGAGCAGTTCTTC.

The chain has TRBV28 and TRBJ2-7; 9 bases line up with TRBD1. CDR3 length equals 16 residues. Germline V gene lookup returns CDR1 MDHEN and CDR2 SYDVKM. J gave up 1 base and V 6 bases, and 10 bases lay outside the gene matches. In DNA, the CDR3 is TGTGCCAGCAGCTACCCCGGGACAGGGCCTTCCTACGAGCAGTACTTC. It is translated as CASSYPGTGPSYEQYF.

This clone was observed a handful of times. The chain joins TRBV18 to TRBJ2-7; no clear D. Germline V gives CDR1 KGHSH, CDR2 LQKENI. This CDR3 is built from 13 residues. Trimming stripped 7 bases from V and 4 bases from J, with 14 bases between. The CDR3 DNA reads TGTGCCAGCTGCCACGGAAACGGGTACGAGCAGTACTTC. As protein: CASCHGNGYEQYF.

This clone was counted a single time. The chain links TRBV10-3 to TRBJ2-7; 10 bases agree with TRBD2. V dropped 2 bases and J dropped 4; count of bases not matched to a gene: 5. CDR3 length equals 15 residues. Looked up from germline, CDR1 is ENHRY and CDR2 is SYGVKD. The CDR3 DNA reads TGTGCCATCAGTGAGGACGGACTAGCGGTTTACGAGCAGTACTTC. It translates to CAISEDGLAVYEQYF.

The chain links TRBV11-2 to TRBJ2-3; weak D call: TRBD2 (6 bases). Trimming shortened V by 4 bases and J by 5 bases, and 13 bases separated the two germline ends. The CDR3 consists of 14 residues. Germline V lookup: CDR1 SGHAT, CDR2 FQNNGV. CDR3: CASSSNIGGDTQYF. The DNA of the CDR3 is TGTGCCAGCAGCTCTAACATCGGGGGAGATACGCAGTATTTT.

The V gene is TRBV7-9, the J gene TRBJ1-5; 9 bases line up with TRBD1. This CDR3 has 14 amino acids. CDR1 and CDR2 (germline): SEHNR, FQNEAQ (reference sequence). Trimming cost V 6 bases and J 8 bases; bases outside gene matches: 8. CDR3 bases: TGTGCCAGCAGGGGACAGGGCCGGGGTGAGCCCCAGCATTTT. Its protein is CASRGQGRGEPQHF.

This clone occurred a few times. The chain carries TRBV9 and TRBJ2-7, with D tentatively TRBD2 (7 bases). Germline V gives CDR1 SGDLS, CDR2 YYNGEE. V shed 4 bases and J shed 0 bases, with 14 bases lying between them. The CDR3 extends over 15 amino acids. The CDR3 sequence is CASSPRGGVSYEQYF. CDR3 bases: TGTGCCAGCAGCCCGAGGGGGGGGGTCTCCTACGAGCAGTACTTC.

This sequence joins TRBV5-1 and TRBJ2-1; 13 bases line up with TRBD2. The CDR3 extends over 18 amino acids. The trim removed 2 bases at V and 3 bases at J, leaving 8 bases unmatched. Looked up from germline, CDR1 is SGHRS and CDR2 is YFSETQ. The CDR3 region has the DNA TGCGCCAGCAGCTTTGGACTAGCGGGGGAACAAAGCTACAATGAGCAGTTCTTC. Protein sequence: CASSFGLAGEQSYNEQFF.

The chain joins TRBV6-1 to TRBJ2-7; D is undetermined. Germline-derived CDR1 and CDR2 are MNHNS and SASEGT. V lost 6 bases and J 2 bases, leaving 8 bases between the germline ends. CDR3 length: 12 residues. CDR3: CASSALTYEQYF. The CDR3, as DNA: TGTGCCAGCAGCGCCCTAACCTACGAGCAGTACTTC.

This chain uses TRBV5-8 with TRBJ2-1; D unclear. Trimming pared 4 bases from V and 1 base from J, leaving 12 bases between. Per germline, CDR1 SGHTS and CDR2 YDEGEE. The CDR3 length is 15 residues. The CDR3 nucleotides read TGTGCCAGCAGCCGCGAGAAGCTTTCCTACAATGAGCAGTTCTTC. It specifies CASSREKLSYNEQFF.

The genes are TRBV28 and TRBJ2-1; D possibly corresponds to TRBD1 (5 bases). V shed 3 bases and J shed 4 bases, with 13 bases lying between them. The CDR3 length is 15 residues. Germline V lookup: CDR1 MDHEN, CDR2 SYDVKM. The DNA of the CDR3 is TGTGCCAGCAGTTTTAGGGGTCTGGTTTACAATGAGCAGTTCTTC. Amino acid sequence: CASSFRGLVYNEQFF. The variable domain in full, with the rest retrieved from reference TRBV28 and TRBJ2-1, is DVKVTQSSRYLVKRTGEKVFLECVQDMDHENMFWYRQDPGLGLRLIYFSYDVKMKEKGDIPEGYSVSREKKERFSLILESASTNQTSMYLCASSFRGLVYNEQFFGPGTRLTVL.

The chain employs TRBV28 and TRBJ1-1; 7 bases are a match to TRBD1. Per germline, CDR1 MDHEN and CDR2 SYDVKM. This CDR3 is built from 11 residues. With 5 bases clipped from V and 12 bases from J, the junction kept 6 bases outside the gene matches. CDR3 sequence reads: CASSITGASFF. CDR3 coding DNA: TGTGCCAGCAGTATTACAGGGGCGTCTTTCTTT.

The CDR3 nucleotides read TGCAGCGTCCCACATGGCTGGCACGAGACCCAGTACTTC. This translates into CSVPHGWHETQYF. The chain uses TRBV29-1 and TRBJ2-5; D ambiguous. The CDR3 has 13 amino acids. Germline loops: CDR1 SQVTM, CDR2 ANQGSEA. The V end lost 6 bases, the J end lost 5 bases, and 16 bases lay between the germline ends.

The rearrangement uses TRBV2 and TRBJ2-7; a possible D gene is TRBD2 (5 bases). V lost 4 bases, J lost 0 bases, and 7 bases lay in between. Germline V gene sequence: CDR1 SNHLY, CDR2 FYNNEI. This CDR3 has 13 residues. CDR3 amino acids: CASSGTSSYEQYF. CDR3 coding DNA: TGTGCCAGCAGTGGAACTAGCTCCTACGAGCAGTACTTC.

CDR3 coding DNA: TGTGCCAGCAGCTCCCAGTGGCAGGGAACCTATAATTCACCCCTCCACTTT. Amino acid sequence: CASSSQWQGTYNSPLHF. The V gene is TRBV7-9, the J gene TRBJ1-6; D may be TRBD1 (5 bases). CDR1 is SEHNR and CDR2 is FQNEAQ in the germline V gene (reference sequence). The CDR3 spans 17 residues. The V end was cut by 4 bases, the J end by 2 bases, with 15 bases between. Supplemented by reference TRBV7-9 and TRBJ1-6, the full variable domain reads DTGVSQNPRHKITKRGQNVTFRCDPISEHNRLYWYRQTLGQGPEFLTYFQNEAQLEKSRLLSDRFSAERPKGSFSTLEIQRTEQGDSAMYLCASSSQWQGTYNSPLHFGNGTRLTVT.

The gene calls are TRBV11-2 and TRBJ2-1; 8 bases line up with TRBD2. The CDR3 length is 16 residues. Looked up from germline, CDR1 is SGHAT and CDR2 is FQNNGV. Trimming took 1 base from V and 12 from J; bases not matched to a gene: 14. CDR3: CASSLGSGRRYIWQFF. CDR3 coding DNA: TGTGCCAGCAGCTTAGGCAGCGGGAGAAGGTATATTTGGCAGTTCTTC.

This clone has just one count. This sequence joins TRBV14 and TRBJ2-7, with 8 nucleotides matching TRBD2. The CDR3 has 16 amino acids. The germline V gene has CDR1 SGHDN and CDR2 FVKESK. The V and J ends lost 1 base and 3 bases, in that order; junction bases with no gene match: 8. For the CDR3, the DNA is TGTGCCAGCAGCCAAGCCCCGGGAGGGCCCCTCTACGAGCAGTACTTC. It encodes CASSQAPGGPLYEQYF.

V gene TRBV5-4 combines with J gene TRBJ2-4, with D maybe TRBD2 (6 bases). The CDR3 length is 14 residues. V lost 3 bases and J 0 bases, leaving 7 bases between the germline ends. Germline V CDR1 and CDR2: SGHNT, YYREEE (reference sequence). CDR3 sequence: CASSWGEAKNIQYF. DNA for the CDR3: TGTGCCAGCAGCTGGGGGGAAGCCAAAAACATTCAGTACTTC.

The V and J genes are TRBV11-3 and TRBJ2-7; D is possibly TRBD1 (5 bases). In germline, CDR1 is SGHNT, CDR2 YENEEA. This CDR3 has 15 amino acids. Trimming cost V 4 bases and J 2 bases, with 15 bases left between them. The CDR3 DNA is TGTGCCAGCAGCTCTCGACAGCTTTCTACCTACGAGCAGTACTTC. This codes for CASSSRQLSTYEQYF.

The J gene is TRBJ2-7, the V gene TRBV7-8; 11 bases agree with TRBD2. Germline V gene lookup returns CDR1 SGHVS and CDR2 FQNEAQ. The CDR3 length is 16 residues. Trimming removed 0 bases from V and 2 bases from J; junction bases left unmatched: 3. DNA of the CDR3: TGTGCCAGCAGCTTAGCGCAGGGACTAGCGGCCTACGAGCAGTACTTC. Its translation is CASSLAQGLAAYEQYF.

This chain joins TRBV9 and TRBJ1-2; D possibly corresponds to TRBD1 (5 bases). The CDR3 extends over 16 amino acids. Germline V gene data show CDR1 as SGDLS and CDR2 as YYNGEE. Trimming pared 4 bases from V and 3 bases from J, leaving 19 bases between. The CDR3 nucleotides read TGTGCCAGCAGCCCCGGAGTCGGGGGGATCGACTATGGCTACACCTTC. Protein product: CASSPGVGGIDYGYTF.

The gene calls are TRBV5-1 and TRBJ2-5; perhaps TRBD1 as D (6 bases). This CDR3 is 15 amino acids long. From germline, CDR1 is SGHRS and CDR2 YFSETQ. Trimming removed 5 bases at V and 5 bases at J, with 19 bases between. The CDR3 DNA reads as TGCGCCAGCAGGGTTGGGGACAACCTCGGGGAGACCCAGTACTTC. It translates to CASRVGDNLGETQYF. Filled out from reference TRBV5-1 and TRBJ2-5, the complete variable domain reads KAGVTQTPRYLIKTRGQQVTLSCSPISGHRSVSWYQQTPGQGLQFLFEYFSETQRNKGNFPGRFSGRQFSNSRSEMNVSTLELGDSALYLCASRVGDNLGETQYFGPGTRLLVL.

V and J are TRBV27 and TRBJ2-2; possibly TRBD1 for D (5 bases). The CDR3 has 16 amino acids. Trimming stripped 5 bases from V and 0 bases from J, with 13 bases between. Germline loops: CDR1 MNHEY, CDR2 SMNVEV (reference sequence). In nucleotides, the CDR3 is TGTGCCAGCAGTCGACAGACGCAAACGAACACCGGGGAGCTGTTTTTT. Translated: CASSRQTQTNTGELFF.